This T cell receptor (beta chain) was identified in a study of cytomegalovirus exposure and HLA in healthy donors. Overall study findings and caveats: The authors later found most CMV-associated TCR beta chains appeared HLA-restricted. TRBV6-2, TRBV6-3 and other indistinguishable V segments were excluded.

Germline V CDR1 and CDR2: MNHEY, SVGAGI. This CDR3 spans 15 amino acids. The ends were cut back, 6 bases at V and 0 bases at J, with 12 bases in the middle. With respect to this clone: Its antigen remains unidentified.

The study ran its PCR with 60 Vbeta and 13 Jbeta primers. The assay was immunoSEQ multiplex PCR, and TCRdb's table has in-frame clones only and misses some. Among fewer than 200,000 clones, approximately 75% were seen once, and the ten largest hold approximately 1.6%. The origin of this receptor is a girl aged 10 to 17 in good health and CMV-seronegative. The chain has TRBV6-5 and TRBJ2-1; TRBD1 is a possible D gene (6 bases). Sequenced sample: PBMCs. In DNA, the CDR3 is TGTGCCAGCAGCAGGGACACCACCTCCTACAATGAGCAGTTCTTC. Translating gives CASSRDTTSYNEQFF.